This T cell receptor beta chain comes out of a study of blood T cell repertoires in COVID-19. In this sample, this clone turned up a few times. Method: immunoSEQ multiplex PCR; TCRdb's copy keeps in-frame clones and lacks some. The sample contains about 68,000 clones, around 86% of which appear only once. J was trimmed by 7 bases and V by 4 bases; bases with no gene match: 9. CDR3 length: 16 amino acids. Germline CDR1 LGHDT, CDR2 YNNKEL (reference sequence). The chain is built from TRBV3-1 (or the pseudogene TRBV3-2) and TRBJ1-6, with TRBD1 matching 8 bases. The TCR was taken from a woman aged 55-69 years with acute or convalescent COVID-19. Specimen: peripheral blood. The DNA for the CDR3 is TGTGCCAGCAGCCGCGGACAGGGTCTATCAAATTCACCCCTCCACTTT. This encodes CASSRGQGLSNSPLHF.